These 2 T cell receptor beta chains came from one sample sequenced in a study of cytomegalovirus exposure and HLA in healthy donors. It was with 60 Vbeta and 13 Jbeta primers that the PCR ran. The repertoire was sequenced with immunoSEQ multiplex PCR; TCRdb's copy has only in-frame clones and lacks some. The profile shows tens of thousands of clones, roughly 79% of them singletons. Sample: PBMCs. The receptor source for this set is a man aged 50-59 years in good health and CMV-seronegative.

This clone was detected once. This rearrangement joins TRBV5-6 to TRBJ2-1; 8 bases are a match to TRBD1. V dropped 3 bases and J dropped 5; count of bases not matched to a gene: 7. The CDR3 is 15 amino acids. The germline gives CDR1 SGHDT, CDR2 YYEEEE. The CDR3: CASSSWGQANNEQFF. As DNA, the CDR3 is TGTGCCAGCAGCTCGTGGGGACAGGCCAACAATGAGCAGTTCTTC.

This chain uses TRBV18 with TRBJ2-1, with TRBD2 matching over 9 bases. Germline CDR1 reads KGHSH; CDR2 reads LQKENI. There are 14 residues in the CDR3. The ends lost 3 bases at V and 9 bases at J; junction bases unmatched: 6. The CDR3, as DNA: TGTGCCAGCTCACCCCTAGCGGGACCCAGTGAGCAGTTCTTC. Translating it yields CASSPLAGPSEQFF.